This T cell receptor beta chain was profiled in a study of CD8 T cells in ankylosing spondylitis. Germline CDR1 is SGHRS and CDR2 is YFSETQ. The germline V and J ends were trimmed by 1 base and 3 bases, with 19 bases remaining between them. The CDR3 is 17 amino acids. In making TCR beta libraries, quantitative 5'-RACE with molecular barcodes was used. MiXCR, applied by TCRdb to the 5' RACE reads, yields one record per CDR3 protein. The sample has approximately 180,000 distinct CDR3 sequences, 15% to 20% seen once; the top ten hold approximately 4%. This clonotype was detected ten times or more. J is TRBJ2-5 and V is TRBV5-1; TRBD1 might be the D (6 bases). The TCR originated in a male donor aged 10 to 35 with ankylosing spondylitis or in good health (not recorded which). The specimen was blood, either unsorted or a sorted T cell fraction (not recorded which). CDR3 DNA: TGCGCCAGCAGCTTGCCCACTACAGGGCACCTCAAAGAGACCCAGTACTTC. Residues: CASSLPTTGHLKETQYF.